This T cell receptor beta chain emerged from a study of blood T cell repertoires in COVID-19. CDR1 LNHDA and CDR2 SQIVND come from the germline V gene (reference sequence). V gave up 7 bases and J gave up 3 bases, with 7 bases separating them. The CDR3 runs 12 residues. Profiled with immunoSEQ multiplex PCR; TCRdb holds only in-frame clones, not every one. The sample contains fewer than 20,000 clones, about 88% of which appear only once. This rearrangement joins TRBV19 to TRBJ1-5; D is possibly TRBD1 (6 bases). Sequenced material: peripheral blood. The clonotype originates from a man between 60 and 75 years old with acute or convalescent COVID-19. CDR3 in amino acids: CASTGDNQPQHF. The CDR3 nucleotides read TGTGCCAGTACAGGGGACAATCAGCCCCAGCATTTT.